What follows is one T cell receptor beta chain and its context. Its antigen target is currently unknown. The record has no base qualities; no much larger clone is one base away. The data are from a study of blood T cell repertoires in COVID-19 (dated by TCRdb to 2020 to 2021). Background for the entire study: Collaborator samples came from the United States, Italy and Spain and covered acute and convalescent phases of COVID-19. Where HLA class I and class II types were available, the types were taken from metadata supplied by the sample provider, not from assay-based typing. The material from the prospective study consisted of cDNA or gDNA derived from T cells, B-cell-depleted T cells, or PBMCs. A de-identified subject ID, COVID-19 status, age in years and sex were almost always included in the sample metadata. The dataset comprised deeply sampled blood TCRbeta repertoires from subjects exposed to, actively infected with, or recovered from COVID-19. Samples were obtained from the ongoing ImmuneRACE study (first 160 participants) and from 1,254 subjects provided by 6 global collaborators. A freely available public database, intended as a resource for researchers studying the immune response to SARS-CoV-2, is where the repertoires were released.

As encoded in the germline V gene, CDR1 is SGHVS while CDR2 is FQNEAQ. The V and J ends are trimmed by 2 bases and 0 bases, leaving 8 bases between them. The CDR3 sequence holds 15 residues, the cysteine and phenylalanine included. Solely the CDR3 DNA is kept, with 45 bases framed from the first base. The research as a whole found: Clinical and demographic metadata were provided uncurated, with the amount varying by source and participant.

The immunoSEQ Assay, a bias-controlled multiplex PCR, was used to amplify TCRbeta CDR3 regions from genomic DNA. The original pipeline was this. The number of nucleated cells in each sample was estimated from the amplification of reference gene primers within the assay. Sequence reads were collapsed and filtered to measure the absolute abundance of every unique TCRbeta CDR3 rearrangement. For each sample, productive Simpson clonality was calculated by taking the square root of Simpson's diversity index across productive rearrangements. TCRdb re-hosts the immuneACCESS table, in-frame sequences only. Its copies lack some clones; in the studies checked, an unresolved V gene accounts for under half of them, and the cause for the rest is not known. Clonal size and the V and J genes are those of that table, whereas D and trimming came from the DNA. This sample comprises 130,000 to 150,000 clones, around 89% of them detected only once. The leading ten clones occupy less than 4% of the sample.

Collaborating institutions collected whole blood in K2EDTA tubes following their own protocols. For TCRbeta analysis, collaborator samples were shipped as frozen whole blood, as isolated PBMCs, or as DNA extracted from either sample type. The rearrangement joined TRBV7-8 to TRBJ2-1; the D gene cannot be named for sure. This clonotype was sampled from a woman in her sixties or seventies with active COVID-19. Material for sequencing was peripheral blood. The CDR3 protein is CASSLSRSSYNEQFF. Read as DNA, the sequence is TGTGCCAGCAGCTTAAGTAGGAGCTCCTACAATGAGCAGTTCTTC.